The T cell receptor (beta chain) described here comes from a study of T cells in Graves' hyperthyroidism and ophthalmopathy. The TCR beta CDR3 regions underwent amplification using RNA transcripts as the source. In the first-round RT-PCR of the TCR CDR3, the HTBI primer set was used. TCRdb ran MiXCR on the multiplex PCR reads and lists one entry per CDR3 protein. This table holds a few hundred thousand distinct CDR3 sequences, roughly 15% found once. This CDR3 has 14 residues. With 2 bases removed from V and 5 bases from J, the gap between germline ends came to 16 bases. The V gene's germline CDR1 is DFQATT and CDR2 SNEGSKA (reference sequence). There are many counts of this clonotype.

This sequence was found in a woman younger than 45 with Graves' ophthalmopathy. This chain links TRBV20-1 with TRBJ2-7, with D uncertain. Sequencing used blood. CDR3 nucleotides: TGCAGTGCTAGAAAGAGCGACCCTCCGAACGAGCAGTACTTC. Protein sequence: CSARKSDPPNEQYF.